This T cell receptor beta chain was recovered during a study of spatial heterogeneity in lung cancer. About the research overall: Every unique TCR and UMI combination, on average, appeared more than ten times in raw reads.

Regarding time point: sample taken at primary tumor resection. In each case, whole RNA from tumor, nontumor lung or frozen PBMC was sequenced unsorted. The study tagged each TCR cDNA molecule with a unique molecular identifier. TCRdb re-derived calls from the 5' RACE reads in MiXCR, one entry per CDR3 protein. There are about 80,000 distinct CDR3 sequences in the sample; about 7.8% occur only once, and approximately 6.3% lies in the top ten. Trimming took off 1 base at V and 0 bases at J, with 12 bases between the two ends. There are 16 residues in the CDR3. CDR1 and CDR2 from the germline V gene are SQVTM and ANQGSEA.

The sample here was PBMCs, taken at surgery. The chain carries TRBV29-1 and TRBJ2-2; D not resolved. The receptor was derived from a male donor with early-stage non-small cell lung cancer. In nucleotides, the CDR3 is TGCAGCGTTGAAGGGCGATACGGTACGAACACCGGGGAGCTGTTTTTT. Translation: CSVEGRYGTNTGELFF.